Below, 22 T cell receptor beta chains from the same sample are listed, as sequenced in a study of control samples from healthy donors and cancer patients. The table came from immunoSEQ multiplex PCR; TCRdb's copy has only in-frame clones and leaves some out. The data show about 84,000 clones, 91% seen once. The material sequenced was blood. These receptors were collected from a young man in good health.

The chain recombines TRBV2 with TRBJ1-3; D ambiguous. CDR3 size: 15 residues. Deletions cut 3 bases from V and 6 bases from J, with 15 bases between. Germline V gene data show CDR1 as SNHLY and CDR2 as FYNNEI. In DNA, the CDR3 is TGTGCCAGCAGTGAGTCCGTAGGTAGAACAAACACCATATATTTT. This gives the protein CASSESVGRTNTIYF.

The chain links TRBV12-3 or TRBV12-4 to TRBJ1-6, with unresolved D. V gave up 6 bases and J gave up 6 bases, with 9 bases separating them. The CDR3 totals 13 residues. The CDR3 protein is CASSVGGNSPLHF. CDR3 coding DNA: TGTGCCAGCAGCGTTGGAGGTAATTCACCCCTCCACTTT.

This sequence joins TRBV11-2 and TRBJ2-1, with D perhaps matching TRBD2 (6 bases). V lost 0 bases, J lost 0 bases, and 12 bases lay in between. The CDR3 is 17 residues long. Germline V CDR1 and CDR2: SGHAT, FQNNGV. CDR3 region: CASSLDQRASSYNEQFF. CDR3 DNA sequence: TGTGCCAGCAGCTTAGATCAGCGGGCGAGCTCCTACAATGAGCAGTTCTTC.

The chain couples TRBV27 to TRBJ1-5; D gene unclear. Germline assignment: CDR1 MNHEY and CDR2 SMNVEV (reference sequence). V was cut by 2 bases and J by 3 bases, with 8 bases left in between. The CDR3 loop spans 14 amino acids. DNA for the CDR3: TGTGCCAGCAGTTTAGATCCGGACAATCAGCCCCAGCATTTT. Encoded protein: CASSLDPDNQPQHF.

The DNA for the CDR3 is TGTGCCAGCAGCTTGGCGGGACAGCCTAATTCACCCCTCCACTTT. It specifies CASSLAGQPNSPLHF. J is TRBJ1-6 and V is TRBV5-4; 7 nucleotides line up with TRBD1. This CDR3 has 15 amino acids. CDR1 is SGHNT, CDR2 YYREEE, per germline (reference sequence). V lost 0 bases and J lost 6; bases outside the gene matches: 3.

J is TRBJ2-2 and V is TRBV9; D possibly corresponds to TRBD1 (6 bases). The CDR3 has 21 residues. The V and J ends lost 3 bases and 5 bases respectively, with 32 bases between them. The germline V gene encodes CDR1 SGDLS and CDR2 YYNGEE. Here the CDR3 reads CASSARPTLDWGRKATGELFF. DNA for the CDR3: TGTGCCAGCAGCGCCCGACCGACGCTGGACTGGGGGCGTAAAGCGACCGGGGAGCTGTTTTTT. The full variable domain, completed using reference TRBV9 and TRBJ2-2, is DSGVTQTPKHLITATGQRVTLRCSPRSGDLSVYWYQQSLDQGLQFLIQYYNGEERAKGNILERFSAQQFPDLHSELNLSSLELGDSALYFCASSARPTLDWGRKATGELFFGEGSRLTVL.

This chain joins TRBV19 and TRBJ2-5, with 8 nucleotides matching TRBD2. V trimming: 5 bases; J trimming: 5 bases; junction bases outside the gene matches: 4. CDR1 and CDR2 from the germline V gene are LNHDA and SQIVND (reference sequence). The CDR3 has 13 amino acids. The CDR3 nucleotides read TGTGCCAGTAGTGGGACTAGTTTGGAGACCCAGTACTTC. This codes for CASSGTSLETQYF.

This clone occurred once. The CDR3 nucleotides read TGTGCCAGCACCTTCGACAGGGGGCTACGTTACGGCTACACCTTC. It encodes CASTFDRGLRYGYTF. V gene TRBV6-5 combines with J gene TRBJ1-2; the match to TRBD1 covers 10 bases. Germline values: CDR1 MNHEY, CDR2 SVGAGI. The CDR3 spans 15 residues. With V trimmed by 7 bases and J by 8 bases, 13 bases remained unmatched.

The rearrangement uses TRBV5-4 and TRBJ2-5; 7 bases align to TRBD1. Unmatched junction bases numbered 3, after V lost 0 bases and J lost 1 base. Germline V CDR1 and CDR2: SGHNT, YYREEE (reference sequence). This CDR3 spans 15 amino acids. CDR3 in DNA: TGTGCCAGCAGCTTGGGAGGGGGCAGCCAAGAGACCCAGTACTTC. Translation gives CASSLGGGSQETQYF.

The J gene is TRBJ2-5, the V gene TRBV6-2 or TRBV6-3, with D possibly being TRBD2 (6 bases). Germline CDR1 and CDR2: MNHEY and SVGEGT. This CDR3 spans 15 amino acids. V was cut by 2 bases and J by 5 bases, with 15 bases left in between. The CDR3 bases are TGTGCCAGCAGTTACGCCGGGACTCCCGTGGAGACCCAGTACTTC. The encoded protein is CASSYAGTPVETQYF.

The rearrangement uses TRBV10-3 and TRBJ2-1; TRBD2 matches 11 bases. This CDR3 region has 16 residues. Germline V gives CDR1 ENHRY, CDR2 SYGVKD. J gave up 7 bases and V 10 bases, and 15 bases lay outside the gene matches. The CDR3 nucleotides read TGTGCCAGTATCCCCGCGTCGACTAGCGGGAAGAATGAGCAGTTCTTC. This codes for CASIPASTSGKNEQFF.

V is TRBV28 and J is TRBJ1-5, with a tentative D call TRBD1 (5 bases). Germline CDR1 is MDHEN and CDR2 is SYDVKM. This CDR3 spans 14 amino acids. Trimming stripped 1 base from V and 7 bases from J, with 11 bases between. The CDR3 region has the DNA TGTGCCAGCAGTTTATCCCAGGGAACGCAGCCCCAGCATTTT. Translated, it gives CASSLSQGTQPQHF.

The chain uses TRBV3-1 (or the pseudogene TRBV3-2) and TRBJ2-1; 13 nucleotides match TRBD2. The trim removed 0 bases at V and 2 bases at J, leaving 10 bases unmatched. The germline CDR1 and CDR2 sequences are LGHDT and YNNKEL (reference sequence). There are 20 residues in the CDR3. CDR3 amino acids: CASSQEGIGLAGVPYNEQFF. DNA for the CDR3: TGTGCCAGCAGCCAAGAAGGGATAGGACTAGCGGGAGTTCCCTACAATGAGCAGTTCTTC.

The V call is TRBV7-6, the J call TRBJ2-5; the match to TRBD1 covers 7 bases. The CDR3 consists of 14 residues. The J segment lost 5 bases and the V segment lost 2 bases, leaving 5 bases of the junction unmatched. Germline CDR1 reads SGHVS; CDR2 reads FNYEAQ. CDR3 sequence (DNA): TGTGCCAGCAGCTTACAGACAGGGAAGGAGACCCAGTACTTC. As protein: CASSLQTGKETQYF.

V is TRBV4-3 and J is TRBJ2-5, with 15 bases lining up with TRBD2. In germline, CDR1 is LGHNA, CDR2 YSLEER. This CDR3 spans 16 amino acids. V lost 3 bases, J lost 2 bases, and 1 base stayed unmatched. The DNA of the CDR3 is TGCGCCAGCAGCCAGGGACTAGCGGGGGGACAAGAGACCCAGTACTTC. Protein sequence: CASSQGLAGGQETQYF.

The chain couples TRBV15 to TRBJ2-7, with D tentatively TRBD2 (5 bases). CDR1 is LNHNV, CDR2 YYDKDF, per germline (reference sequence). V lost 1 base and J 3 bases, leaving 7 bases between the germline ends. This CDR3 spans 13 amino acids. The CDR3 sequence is CATSRGGNYEQYF. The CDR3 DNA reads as TGTGCCACCAGCAGAGGAGGGAACTACGAGCAGTACTTC.

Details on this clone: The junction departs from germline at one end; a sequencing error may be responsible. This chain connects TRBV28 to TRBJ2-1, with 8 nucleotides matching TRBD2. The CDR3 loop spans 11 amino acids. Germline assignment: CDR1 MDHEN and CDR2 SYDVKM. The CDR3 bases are TGTGCCAGCAGTTTTAGCGGGGCCCGGCTCTTC. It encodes CASSFSGARLF.

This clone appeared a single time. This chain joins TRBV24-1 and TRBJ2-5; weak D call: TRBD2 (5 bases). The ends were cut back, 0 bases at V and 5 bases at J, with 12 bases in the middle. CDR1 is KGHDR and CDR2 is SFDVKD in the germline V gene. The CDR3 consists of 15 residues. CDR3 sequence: CATSDLRGGEETQYF. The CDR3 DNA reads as TGTGCCACCAGTGATTTGCGAGGAGGTGAGGAGACCCAGTACTTC.

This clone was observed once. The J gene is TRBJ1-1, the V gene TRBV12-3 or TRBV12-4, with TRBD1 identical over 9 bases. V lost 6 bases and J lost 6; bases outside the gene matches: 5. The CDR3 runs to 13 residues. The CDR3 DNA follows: TGTGCCAGCAGCCCGGACAGGGGCGCTGAAGCTTTCTTT. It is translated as CASSPDRGAEAFF.

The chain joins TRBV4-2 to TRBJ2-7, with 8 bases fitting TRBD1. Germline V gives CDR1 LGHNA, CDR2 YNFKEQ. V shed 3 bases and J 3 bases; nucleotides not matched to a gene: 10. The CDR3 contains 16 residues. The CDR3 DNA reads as TGTGCCAGCAGCCAGCAAACGGGACAGGTACTCTACGAGCAGTACTTC. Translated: CASSQQTGQVLYEQYF.

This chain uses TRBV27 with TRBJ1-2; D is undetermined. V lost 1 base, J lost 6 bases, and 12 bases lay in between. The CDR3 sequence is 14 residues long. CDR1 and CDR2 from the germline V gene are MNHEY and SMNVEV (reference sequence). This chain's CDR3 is CASSLWPGRDGYTF. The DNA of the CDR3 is TGTGCCAGCAGTTTATGGCCAGGAAGAGATGGCTACACCTTC.

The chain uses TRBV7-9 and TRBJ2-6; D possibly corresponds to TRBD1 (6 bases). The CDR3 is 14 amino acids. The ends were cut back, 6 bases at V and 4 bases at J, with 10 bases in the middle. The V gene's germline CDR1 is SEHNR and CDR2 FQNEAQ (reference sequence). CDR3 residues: CASSTGSGANVLTF. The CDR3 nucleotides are TGTGCCAGCAGTACAGGGTCGGGGGCCAACGTCCTGACTTTC.